The rows below give T cell receptor beta chains drawn from one sample of a study of patients and donors after allogeneic stem cell transplantation. TCRdb itself ran the RT-PCR reads through MiXCR, one entry per CDR3 protein. Of about 210,000 distinct CDR3 sequences in the sample, less than 50% were seen once. The sequenced sample was blood, either unsorted or a sorted T cell fraction (not recorded which). The receptors originated from a human donor who was either an allogeneic HSCT recipient or a stem cell or donor lymphocyte infusion donor (not recorded which). It is not recorded whose cells these are; they may come from a transplant donor. The CDR3 runs from the conserved cysteine through the conserved F or W. The D gene is left open where the match is weak. The size of a clone is reported for some rows only, either as once, few or many, or as a class for expanded clones.

v_gene	d_gene	j_gene	abundance	CDR3aa	CDR3nt
TRBV20-1	TRBD1	TRBJ1-2	-	CSAPDRDYGYTF	TGCAGTGCTCCGGACAGGGACTATGGCTACACCTTC
TRBV6-5	-	TRBJ2-1	-	CASSYAGARNEQFF	TGTGCCAGCAGTTACGCAGGGGCGAGGAATGAGCAGTTCTTC
TRBV7-9	-	TRBJ1-4	-	CASSLGVTREKLFF	TGTGCCAGCAGCTTGGGGGTCACGCGGGAAAAACTGTTTTTT
TRBV20-1	-	TRBJ2-3	-	CSATVDTQYF	TGCAGTGCTACTGTAGATACGCAGTATTTT
TRBV7-9	TRBD1	TRBJ1-2	few	CASSTSQGRYYYGYTF	TGTGCCAGCAGCACCTCACAGGGGCGCTACTACTATGGCTACACCTTC
TRBV2	-	TRBJ2-3	-	CASRPEGENYGTQYF	TGTGCCAGCAGACCGGAAGGGGAGAATTATGGTACGCAGTATTTT
TRBV6-6	TRBD1	TRBJ1-6	few	CASSYARFSTGGRDSPLHF	TGTGCCAGCAGTTATGCGAGGTTTAGCACAGGGGGGCGGGATTCACCCCTCCACTTT
TRBV11-2	-	TRBJ1-2	-	CASSQMQGTNYGYTF	TGTGCCAGCAGTCAGATGCAGGGGACAAACTATGGCTACACCTTC
TRBV27	-	TRBJ1-1	-	CASRLTGTGTEAFF	TGTGCCAGCAGACTCACAGGGACCGGCACTGAAGCTTTCTTT
TRBV20-1	-	TRBJ1-5	-	CSARSGTANNQPQHF	TGCAGTGCTAGATCAGGGACCGCAAACAATCAGCCCCAGCATTTT
TRBV3-1	-	TRBJ2-3	-	CASSQMTGSTDTQYF	TGTGCCAGCAGCCAAATGACGGGGAGTACAGATACGCAGTATTTT
TRBV9	-	TRBJ1-4	-	CASSVSGSNEKLFF	TGTGCCAGCAGCGTCTCGGGATCTAATGAAAAACTGTTTTTT
TRBV12-3/TRBV12-4	TRBD1	TRBJ1-5	few	CASSLGTGPRSDQPQHF	TGTGCCAGCAGCCTCGGGACAGGGCCTCGGTCAGATCAGCCCCAGCATTTT
TRBV4-1	TRBD1	TRBJ1-2	-	CASSREGAQYGYTF	TGCGCCAGCAGCCGAGAGGGGGCTCAGTATGGCTACACCTTC
TRBV6-2/TRBV6-3	-	TRBJ2-3	-	CASRRDHADTQYF	TGTGCCAGCAGACGCGATCATGCCGATACGCAGTATTTT
TRBV29-1	-	TRBJ2-3	few	CSVDFPQATDTQYF	TGCAGCGTTGACTTCCCTCAGGCCACAGATACGCAGTATTTT
TRBV5-1	-	TRBJ1-5	-	CASSLGKGQPQHF	TGCGCCAGCAGCTTGGGCAAGGGTCAGCCCCAGCATTTT
TRBV25-1	TRBD1	TRBJ2-1	few	CASSELWDRASQFF	TGTGCCAGCAGTGAATTGTGGGACAGGGCTAGTCAGTTCTTC
TRBV5-1	-	TRBJ1-1	-	CASSPGPGGTEAFF	TGCGCCAGCAGCCCCGGTCCGGGTGGCACTGAAGCTTTCTTT
TRBV5-1	-	TRBJ2-3	-	CASSLIGRTDTQYF	TGCGCCAGCAGCTTGATCGGCAGGACAGATACGCAGTATTTT
TRBV6-2/TRBV6-3	TRBD1	TRBJ2-1	-	CASSTGQGPKEGSQQFF	TGTGCCAGCAGTACTGGACAGGGGCCGAAGGAAGGAAGTCAGCAGTTCTTC
TRBV29-1	-	TRBJ2-3	few	CSVGSTDTQYF	TGCAGCGTTGGGAGCACAGATACGCAGTATTTT
TRBV24-1	TRBD1	TRBJ2-7	few	CATSDPGTGDYEQYF	TGTGCCACCAGTGATCCCGGGACAGGGGACTACGAGCAGTACTTC
TRBV6-5	-	TRBJ2-5	many	CASSYVLPGPQETQYF	TGTGCCAGCAGTTACGTCCTTCCGGGACCCCAAGAGACCCAGTACTTC
TRBV12-3/TRBV12-4	TRBD1	TRBJ1-5	-	CASSLWRGHQPQHF	TGTGCCAGCAGTTTGTGGAGGGGGCATCAGCCCCAGCATTTT
TRBV5-1	-	TRBJ1-1	-	CASSLTGPRGTEAFF	TGCGCCAGCAGCTTGACAGGTCCCAGAGGCACTGAAGCTTTCTTT
TRBV7-9	TRBD1	TRBJ2-1	few	CASTPGTGRDEEYNEQFF	TGTGCCAGCACCCCTGGGACAGGGAGGGATGAGGAATACAATGAGCAGTTCTTC
TRBV5-1	-	TRBJ1-2	once	CASSPGTPFLRGYTF	TGCGCCAGCAGCCCCGGGACACCTTTCCTGAGGGGCTACACCTTC
TRBV9	-	TRBJ1-2	-	CASSVVAGLPSNGYTF	TGTGCCAGCAGCGTAGTGGCGGGACTCCCCAGCAATGGCTACACCTTC
TRBV5-1	-	TRBJ2-7	-	CASSLTPPGEGSYEQYF	TGCGCCAGCAGCTTGACCCCACCAGGGGAAGGGTCCTACGAGCAGTACTTC
TRBV20-1	TRBD1	TRBJ1-4	few	CSARDLRPGGQVNEKLFF	TGCAGTGCTAGAGATCTTAGGCCGGGAGGACAGGTTAATGAAAAACTGTTTTTT
TRBV3-1	-	TRBJ1-2	-	CASSQDPTGSYGYTF	TGTGCCAGCAGCCAAGACCCTACAGGGAGCTATGGCTACACCTTC
TRBV12-3/TRBV12-4	-	TRBJ2-5	-	CASSRPGGYETQYF	TGTGCCAGCAGTCGGCCAGGGGGGTACGAGACCCAGTACTTC
TRBV4-1	-	TRBJ1-5	few	CASSQVEAADQPQHF	TGCGCCAGCAGCCAAGTCGAGGCAGCTGATCAGCCCCAGCATTTT
TRBV9	-	TRBJ1-1	-	CASSGRPQGATEAFF	TGTGCCAGCAGCGGCCGTCCTCAGGGTGCCACTGAAGCTTTCTTT
TRBV5-5	-	TRBJ1-1	-	CASSYPLGDTEAFF	TGTGCCAGCAGCTACCCTCTCGGGGACACTGAAGCTTTCTTT
TRBV6-2/TRBV6-3	TRBD1	TRBJ1-6	-	CASSPGTGGSYNSPLHF	TGTGCCAGCAGCCCCGGGACAGGGGGTTCCTATAATTCACCCCTCCACTTT
TRBV9	TRBD1	TRBJ1-2	few	CASSPGQPYGYTF	TGTGCCAGCAGCCCGGGACAGCCGTATGGCTACACCTTC
TRBV5-1	-	TRBJ1-1	-	CASSLVVETEAFF	TGCGCCAGCAGCTTGGTAGTGGAGACTGAAGCTTTCTTT
TRBV7-2	-	TRBJ1-5	-	CASSLGGFLVGQPQHF	TGTGCCAGCAGCTTAGGAGGATTTCTGGTTGGTCAGCCCCAGCATTTT
TRBV25-1	TRBD1	TRBJ1-6	-	CASSARTGYNSPLHF	TGTGCCAGCAGTGCCAGGACAGGGTACAATTCACCCCTCCACTTT
TRBV5-1	TRBD2	TRBJ2-1	few	CASSPWLLAEQFF	TGCGCCAGCAGCCCGTGGCTACTAGCGGAGCAGTTCTTC
TRBV29-1	TRBD1	TRBJ2-7	-	CSVRDRRHEQYF	TGCAGCGTCCGGGACAGGAGACACGAGCAGTACTTC
TRBV20-1	-	TRBJ1-6	-	CSAPPAHF	TGCAGTGCTCCCCCGGCCCACTTT